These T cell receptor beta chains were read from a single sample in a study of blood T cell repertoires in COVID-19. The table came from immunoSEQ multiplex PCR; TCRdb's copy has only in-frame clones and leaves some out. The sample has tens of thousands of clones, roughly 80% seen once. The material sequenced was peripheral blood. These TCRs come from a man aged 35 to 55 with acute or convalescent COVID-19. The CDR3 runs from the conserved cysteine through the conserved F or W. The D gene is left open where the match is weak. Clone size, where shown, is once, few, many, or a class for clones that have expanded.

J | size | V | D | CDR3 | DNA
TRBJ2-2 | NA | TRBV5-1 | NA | CATSGTSGDTGELFF | TGCGCCACCTCCGGAACATCAGGGGACACCGGGGAGCTGTTTTTT
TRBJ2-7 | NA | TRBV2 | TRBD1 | CASTAGGQGAREQYF | TGTGCCAGCACCGCGGGGGGACAGGGGGCGCGTGAGCAGTACTTC
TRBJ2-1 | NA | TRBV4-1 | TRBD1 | CASSQVGKQGASYNEQFF | TGCGCCAGCAGCCAAGTCGGAAAACAGGGGGCTTCCTACAATGAGCAGTTCTTC
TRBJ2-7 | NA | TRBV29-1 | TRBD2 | CSPLTRGRDEQYF | TGCAGCCCTTTGACTCGCGGGAGGGATGAGCAGTACTTC
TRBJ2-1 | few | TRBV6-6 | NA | CASTPQSGAYNEQFF | TGTGCCAGCACCCCGCAGTCAGGGGCGTACAATGAGCAGTTCTTC
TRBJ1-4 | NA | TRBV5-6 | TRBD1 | CASSREYRGGEKLFF | TGTGCCAGCAGCCGTGAATACAGGGGGGGTGAAAAACTGTTTTTT
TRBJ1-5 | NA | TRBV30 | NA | CAWSGLNSNQPQHF | TGTGCCTGGAGTGGACTTAATAGCAATCAGCCCCAGCATTTT
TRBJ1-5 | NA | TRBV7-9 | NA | CASSLSGVGNQPQHF | TGTGCCAGCAGCTTATCAGGGGTGGGCAATCAGCCCCAGCATTTT
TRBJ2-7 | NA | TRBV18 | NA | CASSPVAGVVDEQYF | TGTGCCAGCTCACCGGTGGCAGGGGTTGTGGACGAGCAGTACTTC
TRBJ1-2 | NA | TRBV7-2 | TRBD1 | CASSLGRGLGYGYTF | TGTGCCAGCAGCTTAGGGAGGGGGCTTGGCTATGGCTACACCTTC
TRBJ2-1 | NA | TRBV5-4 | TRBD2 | CASSSPWSGVTEFF | TGTGCCAGCAGCTCCCCTTGGAGCGGGGTCACGGAGTTCTTC
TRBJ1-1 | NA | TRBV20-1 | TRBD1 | CSASRGTGGASFF | TGCAGTGCTAGTCGTGGGACAGGGGGCGCATCTTTCTTT
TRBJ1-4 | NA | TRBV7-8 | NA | CASSLWGRGEKLFF | TGTGCCAGCAGCTTATGGGGCAGGGGTGAAAAACTGTTTTTT
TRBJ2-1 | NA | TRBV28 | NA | CASRGASNSYNEQFF | TGTGCCAGCAGGGGGGCCTCTAACTCCTACAATGAGCAGTTCTTC
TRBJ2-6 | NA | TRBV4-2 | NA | CASSHHSGGEGANVLTF | TGTGCCAGCAGCCACCATTCCGGAGGGGAAGGGGCCAACGTCCTGACTTTC
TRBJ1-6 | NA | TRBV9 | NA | CASSAETGNYSPLHF | TGTGCCAGCAGCGCAGAGACAGGAAACTATTCACCCCTCCACTTT
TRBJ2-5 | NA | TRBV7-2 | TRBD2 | CASSSGGTSGGRETQYF | TGTGCCAGCAGCTCCGGCGGGACTAGCGGGGGCCGGGAGACCCAGTACTTC
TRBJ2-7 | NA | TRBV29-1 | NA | CSVLRRQAGRYEQYF | TGCAGCGTTCTTAGGAGACAGGCTGGGCGGTACGAGCAGTACTTC
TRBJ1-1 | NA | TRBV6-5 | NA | CASSYLGRGLNTEAFF | TGTGCCAGCAGTTACCTTGGACGGGGATTGAACACTGAAGCTTTCTTT
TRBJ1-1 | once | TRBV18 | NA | CASSPQGLTEAFF | TGTGCCAGCTCACCTCAGGGCCTCACTGAAGCTTTCTTT
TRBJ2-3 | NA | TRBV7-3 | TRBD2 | CASSTGLSSTDTQYF | TGTGCCAGCAGCACGGGACTATCTAGCACAGATACGCAGTATTTT
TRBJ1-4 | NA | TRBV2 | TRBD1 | CASSPGGRGFQFF | TGTGCCAGCAGCCCAGGGGGTCGAGGATTTCAGTTTTTT
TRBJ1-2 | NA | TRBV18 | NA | CASSPAERVGGYTF | TGTGCCAGCTCACCAGCCGAGAGGGTAGGAGGCTACACCTTC
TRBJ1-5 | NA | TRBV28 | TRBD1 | CASRRGQGANQPQHF | TGTGCCAGCAGGAGGGGGCAGGGCGCCAATCAGCCCCAGCATTTT
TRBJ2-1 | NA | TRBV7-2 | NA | CASSFYRDNEQFF | TGTGCCAGCAGCTTTTATCGGGACAATGAGCAGTTCTTC
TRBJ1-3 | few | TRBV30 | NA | CAWSAQGNTIYF | TGTGCCTGGAGCGCCCAGGGAAACACCATATATTTT
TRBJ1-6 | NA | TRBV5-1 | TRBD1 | CASSYSQGKASSPLHF | TGCGCCAGCAGCTACTCACAGGGGAAGGCATCTTCACCCCTCCACTTT
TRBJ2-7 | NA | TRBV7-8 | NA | CASSFTGGRGTEQYF | TGTGCCAGCAGCTTCACCGGGGGAAGAGGGACTGAGCAGTACTTC
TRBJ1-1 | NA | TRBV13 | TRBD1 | CASSPQPGQRAFF | TGTGCCAGCAGCCCCCAACCGGGACAGAGGGCTTTCTTT
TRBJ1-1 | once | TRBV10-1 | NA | CASSVSKGDTEAFF | TGCGCCAGCAGTGTCAGCAAGGGGGACACTGAAGCTTTCTTT
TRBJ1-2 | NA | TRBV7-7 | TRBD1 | CASLRDRGHASYGYTF | TGTGCCAGCCTCCGGGACAGGGGGCATGCAAGCTATGGCTACACCTTC
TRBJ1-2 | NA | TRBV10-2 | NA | CASSESPGGIDNYGYTF | TGCGCCAGCAGTGAGTCCCCGGGGGGGATTGACAACTATGGCTACACCTTC
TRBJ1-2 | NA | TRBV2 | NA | CASSTGPDYGYTF | TGTGCCAGCAGCACAGGGCCGGACTATGGCTACACCTTC
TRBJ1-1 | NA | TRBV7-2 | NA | CASSLGLKNTEAFF | TGTGCCAGCAGCTTGGGACTCAAGAACACTGAAGCTTTCTTT
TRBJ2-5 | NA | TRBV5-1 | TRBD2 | CASSLAGGQETQYF | TGCGCCAGCAGCTTAGCGGGGGGTCAAGAGACCCAGTACTTC
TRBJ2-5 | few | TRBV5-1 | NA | CASSLVLRQETQYF | TGCGCCAGCAGCTTGGTTCTGAGACAAGAGACCCAGTACTTC
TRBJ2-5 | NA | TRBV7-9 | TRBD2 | CASSFSGRETQYF | TGTGCCAGCAGCTTTAGCGGGAGAGAGACCCAGTACTTC
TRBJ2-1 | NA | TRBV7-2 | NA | CASSPPRGADRYNEQFF | TGTGCCAGCAGCCCACCTCGGGGAGCTGACCGTTACAATGAGCAGTTCTTC
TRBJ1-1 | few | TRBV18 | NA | CASSLNTEAFF | TGTGCCAGCTCCTTGAACACTGAAGCTTTCTTT
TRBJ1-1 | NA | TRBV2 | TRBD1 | CASSGQGTGAFF | TGTGCCAGCAGCGGACAGGGGACGGGTGCTTTCTTT
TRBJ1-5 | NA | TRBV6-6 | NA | CASSTVGSQPQHF | TGTGCCAGCAGCACTGTCGGTTCTCAGCCCCAGCATTTT
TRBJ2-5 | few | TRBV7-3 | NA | CASSLKGLYQETQYF | TGTGCCAGCAGCTTGAAGGGACTGTACCAAGAGACCCAGTACTTC
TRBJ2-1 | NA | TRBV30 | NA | CAWSDYEGSHNEQFF | TGTGCCTGGAGTGATTATGAGGGAAGTCACAATGAGCAGTTCTTC
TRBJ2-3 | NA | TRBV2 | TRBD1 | CASRQPGQGRDTQYF | TGTGCCAGCAGGCAACCGGGACAGGGGCGCGATACGCAGTATTTT
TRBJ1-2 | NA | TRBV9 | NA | CASSVEVRTAPYGYTF | TGTGCCAGCAGCGTAGAGGTCAGGACAGCCCCATATGGCTACACCTTC
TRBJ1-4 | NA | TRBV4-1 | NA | CASSQGTYNEKLFF | TGCGCCAGCAGCCAAGGGACATATAATGAAAAACTGTTTTTT
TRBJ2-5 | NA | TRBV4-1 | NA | CASSQWRGETQYF | TGCGCCAGCAGCCAATGGCGGGGCGAGACCCAGTACTTC